These T cell receptor beta chains were read from a single sample in a study of CD8+ T cells in alopecia areata. The assay was immunoSEQ multiplex PCR, and TCRdb's table has in-frame clones only and misses some. The table records about 200,000 clones, about 56% of them present only once. Input material: CD8+ T cells sorted from blood. These receptors were obtained from a human donor in good health. Both conserved end residues are part of each CDR3. The order of the fields is V gene, CDR3 length, D gene, J gene, clone size, CDR3 protein, CDR3 DNA. D genes are given only for firm matches. Only some rows state a clone size, as once, few, many or a class for expanded clones.

V gene: TRBV6-5
CDR3 length: 12
D gene: TRBD1
J gene: TRBJ2-7
clone size: -
CDR3 protein: CASGDSTHEQYF
CDR3 DNA: TGTGCCAGCGGGGACAGTACTCACGAGCAGTACTTC

V gene: TRBV5-6
CDR3 length: 14
D gene: -
J gene: TRBJ2-7
clone size: -
CDR3 protein: CASSPGQNSYEQYF
CDR3 DNA: TGTGCCAGCAGCCCTGGACAGAACTCCTACGAGCAGTACTTC

V gene: TRBV4-1
CDR3 length: 15
D gene: -
J gene: TRBJ1-1
clone size: few
CDR3 protein: CASSQEAGVNTEAFF
CDR3 DNA: TGCGCCAGCAGCCAAGAGGCCGGGGTGAACACTGAAGCTTTCTTT

V gene: TRBV27
CDR3 length: 11
D gene: -
J gene: TRBJ1-5
clone size: once
CDR3 protein: CASSSNQPQHF
CDR3 DNA: TGTGCCAGCAGTTCCAATCAGCCCCAGCATTTT

V gene: TRBV7-9
CDR3 length: 15
D gene: TRBD1
J gene: TRBJ1-2
clone size: -
CDR3 protein: CASSLGTGVNYGYTF
CDR3 DNA: TGTGCCAGCAGCTTAGGTACAGGGGTTAACTATGGCTACACCTTC

V gene: TRBV4-1
CDR3 length: 14
D gene: -
J gene: TRBJ2-2
clone size: -
CDR3 protein: CASSLYGNTGELFF
CDR3 DNA: TGCGCCAGCAGCCTCTATGGGAACACCGGGGAGCTGTTTTTT

V gene: TRBV30
CDR3 length: 12
D gene: TRBD1
J gene: TRBJ2-7
clone size: -
CDR3 protein: CAWGTGSYEQYF
CDR3 DNA: TGTGCCTGGGGGACAGGGTCCTACGAGCAGTACTTC

V gene: TRBV7-9
CDR3 length: 18
D gene: -
J gene: TRBJ2-2
clone size: few
CDR3 protein: CASSHTVGSLATTGELFF
CDR3 DNA: TGTGCCAGCAGTCATACAGTGGGTAGCCTGGCGACCACCGGGGAGCTGTTTTTT

V gene: TRBV4-1
CDR3 length: 16
D gene: TRBD2
J gene: TRBJ2-7
clone size: -
CDR3 protein: CASSLRLAGSSYEQYF
CDR3 DNA: TGCGCCAGCAGCTTACGACTAGCGGGGAGCTCCTACGAGCAGTACTTC

V gene: TRBV11-2
CDR3 length: 14
D gene: -
J gene: TRBJ1-2
clone size: -
CDR3 protein: CASSPDRTNYGYTF
CDR3 DNA: TGTGCCAGCAGCCCGGACCGGACGAACTATGGCTACACCTTC

V gene: TRBV14
CDR3 length: 13
D gene: -
J gene: TRBJ2-7
clone size: -
CDR3 protein: CASSQVRGGEQYF
CDR3 DNA: TGTGCCAGCAGCCAAGTCAGGGGTGGGGAGCAGTACTTC

V gene: TRBV19
CDR3 length: 15
D gene: -
J gene: TRBJ2-7
clone size: few
CDR3 protein: CASSILRDASYEQYF
CDR3 DNA: TGTGCCAGTAGTATCCTCCGGGACGCTAGCTACGAGCAGTACTTC